The clone carrying this T cell receptor (beta chain) was found a few times. The antigen is not known. The CDR3 is made up of 13 amino acids. Per the germline V gene, CDR1 is LGHNA and CDR2 is YSLEER. V gave up 4 bases and J gave up 6 bases; unmatched junction bases: 6. These data originate in a study of beta chain features in type 1 diabetes. Notes on the study in general: The study found fewer insertions and more deletions at VDJ junctions in type 1 diabetes patients. A potential influence of HLA type upon TCRB rearrangement remained unresolved herein.

The investigators reverse transcribed all of the isolated RNA, so they sequenced expressed TCRB transcripts. The data were produced by immunoSEQ multiplex PCR, yet TCRdb's version contains in-frame clones alone and is incomplete. The data hold about 140,000 clones, with around a tenth observed a single time. The sequenced sample was central memory CD4+ T cells from blood. The J gene is TRBJ2-7, the V gene TRBV4-3, with TRBD1 matching over 7 bases. This TCR came from a woman between 35 and 50 years old in good health. CDR3 sequence: CASSPQTGVEQYF. Here the CDR3 DNA reads TGCGCCAGCAGCCCACAAACAGGGGTCGAGCAGTACTTC.